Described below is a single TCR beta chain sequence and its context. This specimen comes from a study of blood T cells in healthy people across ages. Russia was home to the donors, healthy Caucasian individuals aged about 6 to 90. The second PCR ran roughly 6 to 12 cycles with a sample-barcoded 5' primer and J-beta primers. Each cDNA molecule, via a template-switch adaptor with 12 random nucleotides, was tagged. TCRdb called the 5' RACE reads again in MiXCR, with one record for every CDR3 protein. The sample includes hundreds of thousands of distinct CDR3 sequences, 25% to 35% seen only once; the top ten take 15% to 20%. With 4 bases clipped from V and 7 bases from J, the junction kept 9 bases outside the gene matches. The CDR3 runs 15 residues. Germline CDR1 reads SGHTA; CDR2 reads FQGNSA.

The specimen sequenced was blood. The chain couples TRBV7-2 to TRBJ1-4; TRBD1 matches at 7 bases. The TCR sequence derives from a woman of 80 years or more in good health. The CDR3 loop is CASSSPSGGGEKLFF. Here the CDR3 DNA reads TGTGCCAGCAGCTCACCCTCAGGGGGGGGTGAAAAACTGTTTTTT.